This T cell receptor (beta chain) was obtained from a study of Graves' ophthalmopathy and Graves' hyperthyroidism. Study outcomes and limitations: The model predicted progression of ophthalmopathy with a sensitivity of more than 60%, and its specificity was 72.22%. Ophthalmopathy cases were distinguished from stable hyperthyroidism by a 13-signature model, reaching 85% to 90% sensitivity and around 80% specificity.

In germline, CDR1 is SGHNT, CDR2 YENEEA. The CDR3 has 18 amino acids. V lost 1 base, J lost 0 bases, and 13 bases lay in between. This clonotype was observed at least ten times. What it recognizes is unknown. Amplification of the TCR beta CDR3 regions used RNA transcripts (as template). First-round RT-PCR with HTBI primers preceded a second-round multiplex PCR. TCRdb reprocessed the multiplex PCR reads via MiXCR and lists one record per CDR3 protein. The profile shows a few hundred thousand distinct CDR3 sequences, 15% to 17% of them singletons. The TCR was taken from a woman under 30 with stable Graves' hyperthyroidism. The V and J genes are TRBV11-3 and TRBJ1-6; D unresolved. What was sequenced was peripheral blood. The CDR3 spells CASSLVGRRSSYNSPLHF. As DNA, the CDR3 is TGTGCCAGCAGCTTAGTAGGGCGGCGGAGCTCCTATAATTCACCCCTCCACTTT.